The 2 T cell receptor beta chains reported below all come from one sample, sequenced in a study of cytomegalovirus exposure and HLA in healthy donors. Profiled with immunoSEQ multiplex PCR; TCRdb holds only in-frame clones, not every one. The table has 250,000 to 350,000 clones, about nine tenths seen once. Sequencing used PBMCs. The receptors stem from a woman between 18 and 29 years old in good health and CMV-seronegative.

The rearrangement uses TRBV7-2 and TRBJ2-3, with TRBD2 identical over 12 bases. V was pared by 1 base and J by 4 bases, with 3 bases of the junction left unmatched. The CDR3 is 16 amino acids. Germline V gene data show CDR1 as SGHTA and CDR2 as FQGNSA. The CDR3 reads CASSLGTSGTSDTQYF. CDR3 DNA: TGTGCCAGCAGCTTAGGGACTAGCGGGACTTCAGATACGCAGTATTTT. Drawing the rest from reference TRBV7-2 and TRBJ2-3, the complete variable domain is GAGVSQSPSNKVTEKGKDVELRCDPISGHTALYWYRQSLGQGLEFLIYFQGNSAPDKSGLPSDRFSAERTGGSVSTLTIQRTQQEDSAVYLCASSLGTSGTSDTQYFGPGTRLTVL.

This chain connects TRBV19 to TRBJ2-7; tentative D call: TRBD2 (6 bases). The V gene lost 3 bases and the J gene lost 5 bases, with 17 bases spanning the gap. This CDR3 has 15 amino acids. Germline CDR1 and CDR2: LNHDA and SQIVND (reference sequence). For the CDR3, the DNA is TGTGCCAGTAGTATGTACCGGGACGGGGGAGACGAGCAGTACTTC. Translating gives CASSMYRDGGDEQYF.